One and the same sample provided the 7 T cell receptor beta chains below, sequenced in a study of human T cells and chemical hapten exposure. Time point here: patch test 3, about 24 weeks after DPC sensitization. Noted treatment: therapeutic diphenylcyclopropenone sensitization with weekly scalp DPC. A single record per CDR3 protein comes from TCRdb applying MiXCR to the RACE reads. The sample includes over 55,000 distinct CDR3 sequences, 9.5% to 15% of them seen just once. Source: whole blood, taken in connection with sensitization to the hapten diphenylcyclopropenone (DPC). The receptor set was obtained from a man younger than 40 with alopecia areata. Some clones in this sample may be carry-over from other donors' samples.

The V call is TRBV7-3, the J call TRBJ2-1; tentatively, D is TRBD1 or TRBD2 (5 bases each). V dropped 5 bases and J dropped 15 bases, with 20 bases sitting between them. The length of the CDR3 is 13 residues. Germline CDR1 and CDR2: SGHTA and FQGTGA. In DNA form, the CDR3 reads TGTGCCAGCAGCCCCCGGGACGGCCAGCGGCGGTTCTTC. Protein sequence: CASSPRDGQRRFF.

The chain links TRBV27 to TRBJ2-5; TRBD2 aligns across 8 bases. Trimming took 0 bases from V and 4 from J; bases not matched to a gene: 10. The CDR3 has 17 residues. The germline V gene has CDR1 MNHEY and CDR2 SMNVEV (reference sequence). CDR3 protein: CASSLSFPGSGGETQYF. Here the CDR3 DNA reads TGTGCCAGCAGTTTATCCTTTCCGGGAAGCGGGGGAGAGACCCAGTACTTC.

In nucleotides, the CDR3 is TGTGCCAGCAGCCCGGCTGGCCTAGCGGGGGGTCGGTTCCAAGAGACCCAGTACTTC. This codes for CASSPAGLAGGRFQETQYF. This chain links TRBV5-4 with TRBJ2-5; the match to TRBD2 covers 11 bases. V gave up 4 bases and J gave up 1 base; unmatched junction bases: 15. Germline V gives CDR1 SGHNT, CDR2 YYREEE (reference sequence). This CDR3 has 19 residues.

This clonotype showed up many times. The chain joins TRBV20-1 to TRBJ2-7, with D perhaps matching TRBD1 or TRBD2 (5 bases each). Germline CDR1 is DFQATT and CDR2 is SNEGSKA (reference sequence). The CDR3 consists of 12 residues. CDR3 loop: CRVPGSSYEQYF. CDR3 bases: TGCAGGGTCCCAGGGAGCTCCTACGAGCAGTACTTC.

The chain has TRBV5-6 and TRBJ1-4; D is unclear. The V end lost 2 bases, the J end lost 4 bases, and 6 bases lay between the germline ends. The CDR3 contains 13 residues. Germline V gives CDR1 SGHDT, CDR2 YYEEEE. CDR3 loop: CASSFGVNEKLFF. The CDR3 bases are TGTGCCAGCAGCTTCGGGGTTAATGAAAAACTGTTTTTT.

The CDR3 is CASSSRGGYYEQYF. CDR3 DNA sequence: TGTGCCAGCAGCTCCCGGGGGGGCTACTACGAGCAGTACTTC. V usage is TRBV7-2 and J usage is TRBJ2-7; 8 bases are shared with TRBD2. The CDR3 totals 14 residues. Germline V gene data show CDR1 as SGHTA and CDR2 as FQGNSA. V gave up 4 bases and J gave up 3 bases; unmatched junction bases: 5.

In its sample, this clonotype was seen a few times. Written as DNA, the CDR3 is TGCAGTGCTAGAAGGGGGATGTATAACACTGAAGCTTTCTTT. Translated: CSARRGMYNTEAFF. This chain uses TRBV20-1 with TRBJ1-1; D may be TRBD1 (6 bases). Germline V gene sequence: CDR1 DFQATT, CDR2 SNEGSKA (reference sequence). Trimming shortened V by 2 bases and J by 2 bases, and 12 bases separated the two germline ends. This CDR3 spans 14 amino acids.